A single sample is the source of the 13 T cell receptor beta chains below, sequenced in a study of beta chain features in type 1 diabetes. Investigators reverse transcribed all isolated RNA, so they sequenced expressed TCRB transcripts. Some clones are missing from TCRdb's copy, which holds only in-frame ones; the method was immunoSEQ multiplex PCR. The sample lists about 110,000 clones; 30% to 50% were seen once. The sample was stem cell memory CD4+ T cells from blood. These receptors all come from a woman aged 18-30 years in good health.

J is TRBJ2-1 and V is TRBV27, with 12 bases that match TRBD1. The germline V gene encodes CDR1 MNHEY and CDR2 SMNVEV (reference sequence). There are 17 residues in the CDR3. With 6 bases clipped from V and 0 bases from J, the junction kept 6 bases outside the gene matches. CDR3 bases: TGTGCCAGCAGGCGGGGGACAGGGGGCATCTCCTACAATGAGCAGTTCTTC. It translates to CASRRGTGGISYNEQFF.

The table lists this clone with a few counts. V is TRBV28 and J is TRBJ2-1, with a weak D call TRBD2 (5 bases). Trimming removed 3 bases at V and 0 bases at J, with 9 bases between. CDR1 is MDHEN and CDR2 is SYDVKM in the germline V gene. This CDR3 comprises 15 residues. This chain's CDR3 is CASSFLGSSYNEQFF. For the CDR3, the DNA is TGTGCCAGCAGTTTTCTGGGGAGCTCCTACAATGAGCAGTTCTTC.

This clone has a handful of counts. The V gene is TRBV5-4, the J gene TRBJ2-1, with D unclear. This CDR3 has 13 residues. Trimming shortened V by 2 bases and J by 9 bases, and 12 bases separated the two germline ends. CDR1 SGHNT and CDR2 YYREEE come from the germline V gene (reference sequence). CDR3 sequence: CASSFYEYGEQFF. The CDR3 DNA follows: TGTGCCAGCAGCTTCTACGAGTACGGTGAGCAGTTCTTC. The whole variable domain, remainder taken from reference TRBV5-4 and TRBJ2-1, is ETGVTQSPTHLIKTRGQQVTLRCSSQSGHNTVSWYQQALGQGPQFIFQYYREEENGRGNFPPRFSGLQFPNYSSELNVNALELDDSALYLCASSFYEYGEQFFGPGTRLTVL.

The genes are TRBV15 and TRBJ1-2; D ambiguous. There are 14 residues in the CDR3. Germline CDR1 and CDR2: LNHNV and YYDKDF (reference sequence). V was cut by 5 bases and J by 4 bases, with 14 bases left in between. The CDR3 sequence: CATSLEGRIYGYTF. The CDR3, as DNA: TGTGCCACCAGCCTTGAGGGCAGAATCTATGGCTACACCTTC.

This clone was seen only once. This chain links TRBV19 with TRBJ2-5; D call uncertain. CDR1 and CDR2 (germline): LNHDA, SQIVND (reference sequence). CDR3 size: 11 residues. Deletions cut 7 bases from V and 5 bases from J, with 8 bases between. The CDR3 nucleotides are TGTGCCAGTAAAATTGGCGAGACCCAGTACTTC. Residues: CASKIGETQYF. Together with reference TRBV19 and TRBJ2-5, the CDR3 gives the full variable domain: DGGITQSPKYLFRKEGQNVTLSCEQNLNHDAMYWYRQDPGQGLRLIYYSQIVNDFQKGDIAEGYSVSREKKESFPLTVTSAQKNPTAFYLCASKIGETQYFGPGTRLLVL.

The chain couples TRBV5-1 to TRBJ1-1; 8 nucleotides agree with TRBD1. Unmatched junction bases numbered 6, after V lost 2 bases and J lost 0 bases. Germline V CDR1 and CDR2: SGHRS, YFSETQ. The CDR3 consists of 16 residues. The CDR3 DNA reads as TGCGCCAGCAGCTTCACTCCACAGGGGGTGAACACTGAAGCTTTCTTT. This codes for CASSFTPQGVNTEAFF.

The rearrangement links TRBV10-3 to TRBJ2-5; D not certain. This CDR3 is 15 amino acids long. The germline V gene encodes CDR1 ENHRY and CDR2 SYGVKD. V was shortened by 2 bases and J by 0 bases, with 10 bases between the two germline ends. The DNA of the CDR3 is TGTGCCATCAGTGAGGGGCTATTGTACCAAGAGACCCAGTACTTC. This encodes CAISEGLLYQETQYF.

The chain links TRBV7-9 to TRBJ2-7; possibly TRBD2 for D (5 bases). Germline loops: CDR1 SEHNR, CDR2 FQNEAQ (reference sequence). V shed 1 base and J shed 5 bases, with 6 bases lying between them. The CDR3 is 12 residues long. The chain's CDR3 is CASSLVRDEQYF. CDR3 coding DNA: TGTGCCAGCAGCTTAGTGAGGGACGAGCAGTACTTC.

The chain employs TRBV5-1 and TRBJ2-2; possible D gene TRBD1, 6 bases. Trimming pared 1 base from V and 6 bases from J, leaving 13 bases between. Germline values: CDR1 SGHRS, CDR2 YFSETQ. CDR3 length equals 15 residues. CDR3 DNA: TGCGCCAGCAGCTTGTCACAGGGACGGGCCGGGGAGCTGTTTTTT. Its protein product is CASSLSQGRAGELFF.

This clone was counted only a few times. The chain carries TRBV27 and TRBJ2-7; 7 nucleotides align to TRBD1. CDR1 is MNHEY and CDR2 is SMNVEV in the germline V gene (reference sequence). CDR3 size: 15 residues. V was pared by 3 bases and J by 2 bases, with 7 bases of the junction left unmatched. The DNA for the CDR3 is TGTGCCAGCAGTTTTGGACAGGTCCCCACCTACGAGCAGTACTTC. As protein: CASSFGQVPTYEQYF.

The V and J genes are TRBV15 and TRBJ1-1; 8 nucleotides match TRBD1. Trimming cost V 3 bases and J 6 bases; bases outside gene matches: 6. This CDR3 spans 14 amino acids. Per germline, CDR1 LNHNV and CDR2 YYDKDF (reference sequence). Here the CDR3 DNA reads TGTGCCACCAGCAGGGCAGGGGGCGTCCCTGAAGCTTTCTTT. Translating gives CATSRAGGVPEAFF.

The chain carries TRBV2 and TRBJ2-1; 10 bases are shared with TRBD2. Germline CDR1 and CDR2: SNHLY and FYNNEI. CDR3 length: 16 amino acids. Unmatched junction bases numbered 7, after V lost 4 bases and J lost 4 bases. The CDR3 coding sequence is TGTGCCAGCAGTGTTCCGGCACTAGCGGGGTACAATGAGCAGTTCTTC. This translates into CASSVPALAGYNEQFF. The full variable domain, in which reference TRBV2 and TRBJ2-1 provide the parts outside the CDR3, is EPEVTQTPSHQVTQMGQEVILRCVPISNHLYFYWYRQILGQKVEFLVSFYNNEISEKSEIFDDQFSVERPDGSNFTLKIRSTKLEDSAMYFCASSVPALAGYNEQFFGPGTRLTVL.

This clone has just one count. The chain uses TRBV27 and TRBJ2-7, with TRBD1 matching over 9 bases. From germline, CDR1 is MNHEY and CDR2 SMNVEV (reference sequence). The CDR3 totals 16 residues. V lost 3 bases and J lost 4; bases outside the gene matches: 10. In DNA, the CDR3 is TGTGCCAGCAGTTTTGGACAGGGGCTCCAACAGTACGAGCAGTACTTC. Its protein product is CASSFGQGLQQYEQYF.